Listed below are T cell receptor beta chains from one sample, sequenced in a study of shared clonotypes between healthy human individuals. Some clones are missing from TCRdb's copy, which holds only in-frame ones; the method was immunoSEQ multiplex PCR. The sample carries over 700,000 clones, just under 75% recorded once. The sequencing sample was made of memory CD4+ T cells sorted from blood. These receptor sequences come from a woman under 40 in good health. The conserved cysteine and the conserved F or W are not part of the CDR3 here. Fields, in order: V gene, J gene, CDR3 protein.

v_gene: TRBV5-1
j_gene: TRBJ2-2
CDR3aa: ASSYAPRGRGTGELF

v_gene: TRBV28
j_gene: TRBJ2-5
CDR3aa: ASSLGSVVSTSRETQY

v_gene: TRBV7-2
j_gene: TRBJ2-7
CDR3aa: ASSPWILLAGGPPEQY

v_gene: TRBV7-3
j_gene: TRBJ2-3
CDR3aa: ARSLRRDRGGHTQY

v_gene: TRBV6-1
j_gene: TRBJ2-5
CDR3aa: ASSLGQGAWETQY

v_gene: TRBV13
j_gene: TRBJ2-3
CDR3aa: ASSFGGWWEATDTQY

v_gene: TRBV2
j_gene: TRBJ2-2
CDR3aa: ASGVTTRAGELF

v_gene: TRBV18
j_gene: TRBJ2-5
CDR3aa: ASSPLLSAKETQY

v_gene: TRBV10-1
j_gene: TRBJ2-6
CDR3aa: ASSVRDSDPSGANVLT

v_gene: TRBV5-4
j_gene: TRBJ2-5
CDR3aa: ASSLRVGETQY

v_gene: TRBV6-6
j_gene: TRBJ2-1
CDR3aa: ASSPQLVGEQF

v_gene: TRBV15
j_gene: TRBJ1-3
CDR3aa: ATSRETGLTFSSGNTIY

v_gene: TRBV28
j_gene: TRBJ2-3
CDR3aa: ASSSAVAGSTDTQY